This is a list of T cell receptor beta chains from one sample in a study of T cell responses to AZD1222 COVID-19 vaccine. Measured with immunoSEQ multiplex PCR; TCRdb has only the in-frame clones, and not every one. The sample yields around 130,000 clones, 70% to 90% seen once. This material consisted of peripheral blood, taken on day 0 of AZD1222 vaccination. Receptors originate from an adult in good health. CDR3s include the opening cysteine and the closing phenylalanine or tryptophan. The order of the fields is V gene, J gene, CDR3 protein.

>TRBV6-5|TRBJ1-3
CASTGVTGNTIYF
>TRBV11-3|TRBJ2-5
CASSGGAYETQYF
>TRBV7-3|TRBJ2-2
CASSLGGTWSTRELFF
>TRBV6-5|TRBJ1-4
CASSRSTNEKLFF
>TRBV12-3/TRBV12-4|TRBJ1-4
CASSLDWNEKLFF
>TRBV19|TRBJ2-7
CASSIGESSYEQYF
>TRBV30|TRBJ1-2
CAWSGTAVSYGYTF
>TRBV28|TRBJ1-1
CASADSLNTEAFF
>TRBV24-1|TRBJ1-2
CATSDPRGEVYGYTF
>TRBV10-2|TRBJ1-1
CASSLGSEAFF
>TRBV6-4|TRBJ2-7
CASSDPGLAVIYEQYF
>TRBV7-2|TRBJ1-1
CASSSRTSMNTEAFF
>TRBV3-1/TRBV3-2|TRBJ2-1
CASSRTRTGWQSNEQFF
>TRBV19|TRBJ1-3
CASRSREFGNTIYF
>TRBV6-5|TRBJ2-7
CASSTTLAYEQYF
>TRBV7-6|TRBJ2-2
CASSLGDGENTGELFF
>TRBV24-1|TRBJ2-6
CATSDGQGANPAGANVLTF
>TRBV7-2|TRBJ1-3
CASSLVGQGNTIYF
>TRBV5-6|TRBJ2-5
CASSLGQGEETQYF
>TRBV19|TRBJ1-1
CASNKGQGASEAFF
>TRBV18|TRBJ1-1
CASSPRTANTEAFF
>TRBV9|TRBJ2-7
CASSVALGYEQYF
>TRBV23-1|TRBJ1-4
CASSPLGKGVGEKLFF
>TRBV15|TRBJ2-7
CATAHPGGGSYEQYF
>TRBV7-9|TRBJ1-5
CASSGGTGDSPQHF
>TRBV10-2|TRBJ1-5
CASTEEGGQPQHF
>TRBV18|TRBJ1-3
CASSPMGDFGNTIYF
>TRBV7-9|TRBJ2-5
CASSPWTVASGGPQETQYF
>TRBV12-3/TRBV12-4|TRBJ2-2
CASSLGTGELFF
>TRBV6-1|TRBJ1-2
CASSEVSRGKGYTF
>TRBV7-9|TRBJ2-6
CASRPRDLSGANVLTF
>TRBV27|TRBJ1-1
CASKRRENTEAFF
>TRBV19|TRBJ2-5
CASTSGFQETQYF
>TRBV24-1|TRBJ2-1
CATSAGDRFSYNEQFF
>TRBV7-8|TRBJ2-2
CASSNPRTSGSDNTGELFF
>TRBV9|TRBJ1-6
CASSVGINRDSPLHF
>TRBV28|TRBJ1-5
CASSLIQGTTQPQHF
>TRBV9|TRBJ1-2
CASSKGSTPGGTGYGYTF
>TRBV24-1|TRBJ1-5
CATSDPDRGLSNQPQHF
>TRBV5-1|TRBJ2-3
CASSTRDSTDTQYF
>TRBV28|TRBJ1-6
CASSPGQGAYSPLHF
>TRBV9|TRBJ1-6
CASSVGIENSPLHF